One T cell receptor beta chain is described in this entry. As yet, its antigen is unknown. These data come from a study of beta chain features in type 1 diabetes. V was pared by 3 bases and J by 5 bases, with 5 bases of the junction left unmatched. CDR1 MGHRA and CDR2 YSYEKL come from the germline V gene. The CDR3 loop spans 14 amino acids. The sequenced template was cDNA made from the entire isolated RNA. Measured with immunoSEQ multiplex PCR; TCRdb has only the in-frame clones, and not every one. This table has under 400,000 clones, 14% appearing once. Study results and caveats: PCR might show a preference for shorter templates, equally across patients and controls.

The specimen sequenced was central memory CD4+ T cells from blood. V is TRBV4-1 and J is TRBJ2-3; 7 positions match TRBD2. The source is a young man in good health. This chain's CDR3 is CASSQGGGRDTQYF. The CDR3 DNA is TGCGCCAGCAGCCAGGGCGGGGGAAGAGATACGCAGTATTTT.